Given below is one TCR beta chain in context. The record originates from a study of blood T cell repertoires in COVID-19. Looking at the study overall: COVID-19 samples from acute and convalescent phases originated in the United States, Italy and Spain. T cells, B-cell-depleted T cells, or PBMCs supplied cDNA or gDNA.

V gave up 3 bases and J gave up 0 bases, with 11 bases separating them. Germline assignment: CDR1 DFQATT and CDR2 SNEGSKA (reference sequence). The CDR3 sequence is 15 residues long. As processed by the authors: Reference gene primer amplification gave nucleated cell count estimates. Libraries were prepared by immunoSEQ multiplex PCR; TCRdb keeps only in-frame clonotypes and omits some of them. From that table come the V and J calls and clone size; the DNA was used to work out D and trimming. The top ten clones hold roughly 4% of a sample with about 400,000 clones, approximately 90% of them seen once.

The chain has TRBV20-1 and TRBJ1-4; tentative D call: TRBD1 (5 bases). The material sequenced was peripheral blood. The sequence was collected from a woman aged 25 to 45 with acute or convalescent COVID-19. Here the CDR3 reads CSASQGPATNEKLFF. Here the CDR3 DNA reads TGCAGTGCTAGTCAGGGTCCGGCAACTAATGAAAAACTGTTTTTT.